This record concerns one T cell receptor (beta chain) sequence. This clone was picked up a small number of times. Its antigen has not been determined. No much larger clone exists at a distance of one base, and base qualities are not known. This sample stems from a study of long-term antiretroviral therapy in people with HIV (dated by TCRdb to between 2020 and 2023). Study-wide context: The earliest samples were collected about a decade before the 2015 WHO recommendation for immediate ART, when ART was typically delayed until CD4 counts fell. This retrospective serial study examined whether starting ART and sustained HIV suppression were associated with changes in the composition and diversity of the TRB repertoire in peripheral blood. A total of around 190 cryopreserved PBMC samples came from approximately 30 adults with confirmed HIV infection and were collected serially over a mean of about 6 years (range 1-12). About 40% of the 30 participants with HIV were female. No cross-contamination during QIAcube processing was shown when test extractions of a monoclonal T-cell line were performed alongside about 30 polyclonal samples.

V sheds 2 bases and J sheds 5 bases, leaving 12 bases between their ends. From the cysteine through the phenylalanine, the CDR3 covers 14 amino acids. The read is trimmed to its CDR3 DNA, 42 bases read in frame from base 1. As encoded in the germline V gene (reference sequence), CDR1 is WNHNN while CDR2 is SYGVQD. The immunoSEQ hsTCRB v3.0 assay was used at survey level resolution to sequence the TRB variable region. A depth of roughly 40,000-55,000 T-cell genomes per sample was targeted for TRB sequencing. TRB libraries were pooled and sequenced on an Illumina MiSeq using a v3 150-cycle kit. As for the original processing: Repertoire analysis ran in R within a reproducible Nextflow workflow covering QC, data transformation and analysis. LymphoSeq2, an R package for exploring AIRR-Seq data, was used to implement the custom analyses. Four samples that produced fewer than 5000 total TRB sequences were removed, so fewer than 200 HIV repertoires were analyzed. Among the approximately 190 retained HIV repertoires, 59 were collected before ART initiation and some 130 after ART initiation. Repertoires were downsampled to 5000 TRB nucleotide sequences, and summary statistics were averaged over 100 downsampling iterations. The analysis kept only TRB sequences whose CDR3 regions were at least seven amino acids long. A Shannon entropy-derived clonality score and the Gini coefficient were used to measure diversity. In the repertoire networks, any two of the top 5000 CDR3 amino acid sequences were linked whenever the two sequences differed by an edit distance of one. GLIPH2 predicted antigen specificity groups and MHC restriction for TRB CDR3 amino acid sequences. Known CMV, EBV, HIV or tissue antigen associations were flagged by matching CDR3 amino acid sequences against VDJdb and McPAS-TCR. Pre-ART, post-ART and control groups were compared with Wilcoxon signed-rank tests and Holm-Bonferroni correction. In TCRdb, the immuneACCESS table is reduced to in-frame sequences with V and J assigned. These tables do not hold every clone; where another copy was compared, an unresolved V gene accounts for under half, and the others remain unexplained. The D gene and trimming were derived from the DNA, and the V and J assignments and clone size from that table. This sample lists some 19,000 clones; around 80% were detected once. The ten largest clones take up around 9% of the sample.

Study-wide conclusions, independent of this receptor: A significant increase in TRB diversity was found to be associated with ART initiation, although TRB diversity was observed to remain significantly below that of transplant donor controls even after long-term ART. Narrower CDR3 length ranges were observed in HIV repertoires than in controls, and an antigen-experienced repertoire with only a slight naive shift after ART was suggested by the network structure. No data were available on ART adherence, viral resistance or therapy changes, limiting inferences about post-ART repertoire changes. Limited PBMC availability meant only the TCR beta chain was sequenced, without alpha chain pairing. Because pre-ART samples had limited cell numbers, unsorted PBMC were profiled rather than sorted CD4+ and CD8+ T cells. At every time point, the repertoire was dominated by expanded TRB clones first identified before ART initiation, although this dominance fluctuated and, in many PLHIV, declined after ART. The samples span the years 2004 to 2017, and the ART regimens used at that time may not be as effective as current regimens.

To be included, a participant needed at least one PBMC sample from before ART initiation plus at least two post-ART samples. Treatment was received in the United States of America by all participants with HIV. Cryopreserved samples of about 1-10 million PBMC were thawed and washed before DNA extraction. At the time of the earliest PBMC sample for each participant with HIV, ages ranged from roughly 20 to 54 years. PBMC samples were contributed by each participant from 1-4 timepoints before ART initiation and 2-8 timepoints after ART initiation, with a median of 7 samples. Serial HIV viral load, CD4+ T-cell count, ART history and demographic data were obtained for every participant. A Qiagen kit on a QIAcube was used to extract genomic DNA from unsorted PBMC, with samples processed in batches of 12.

The receptor was derived from a woman aged 40 to 50 with HIV. The sample consisted of unsorted PBMCs, taken 4.1 years after starting antiretroviral therapy. Recombination joined TRBV10-1 with TRBJ2-5; the D segment could be TRBD1, given 5 matching bases. CDR3 loop: CASSETGNGETQYF. The DNA is TGCGCCAGCAGTGAGACAGGAAATGGGGAGACCCAGTACTTC.